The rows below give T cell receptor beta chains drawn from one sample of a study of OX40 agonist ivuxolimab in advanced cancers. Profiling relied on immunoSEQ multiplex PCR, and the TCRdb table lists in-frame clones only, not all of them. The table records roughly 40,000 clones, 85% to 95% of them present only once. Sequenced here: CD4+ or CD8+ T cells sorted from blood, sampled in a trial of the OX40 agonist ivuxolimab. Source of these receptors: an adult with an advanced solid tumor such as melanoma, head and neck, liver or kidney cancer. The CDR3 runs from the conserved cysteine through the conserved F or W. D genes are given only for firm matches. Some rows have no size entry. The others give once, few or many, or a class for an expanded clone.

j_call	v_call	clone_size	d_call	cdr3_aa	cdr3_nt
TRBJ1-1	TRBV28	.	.	CASSQTPGRAEAFF	TGTGCCAGCAGCCAAACCCCGGGGAGGGCTGAAGCTTTCTTT
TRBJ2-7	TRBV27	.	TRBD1	CASRAQGAGEQYF	TGTGCCAGCAGGGCACAGGGGGCGGGTGAGCAGTACTTC
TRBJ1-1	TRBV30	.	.	CAWSEAGDTEAFF	TGTGCCTGGAGCGAAGCGGGGGACACTGAAGCTTTCTTT
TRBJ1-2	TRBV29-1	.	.	CSVEREQGNYTF	TGCAGCGTTGAAAGAGAACAGGGAAACTACACCTTC
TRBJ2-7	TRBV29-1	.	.	CSATETYEQYF	TGCAGCGCGACTGAGACCTACGAGCAGTACTTC
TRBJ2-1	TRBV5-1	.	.	CASSWPGTQHNEQFF	TGCGCCAGCAGCTGGCCAGGGACACAACACAATGAGCAGTTCTTC
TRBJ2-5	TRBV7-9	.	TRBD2	CASSLVGLAGAAETQYF	TGTGCCAGCAGCTTAGTCGGACTAGCGGGAGCGGCCGAGACCCAGTACTTC
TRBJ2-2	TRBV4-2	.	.	CASSHPSTGELFF	TGTGCCAGCAGCCATCCCTCTACGGGGGAGCTGTTTTTT
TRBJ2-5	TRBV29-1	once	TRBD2	CSVERRGDQETQYF	TGCAGCGTTGAACGGCGGGGGGACCAAGAGACCCAGTACTTC
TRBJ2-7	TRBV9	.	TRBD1	CASSAGGATGYEQYF	TGTGCCAGCAGCGCAGGGGGCGCAACGGGTTACGAGCAGTACTTC
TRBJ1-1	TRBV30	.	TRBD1	CAWIIRGGDSEWVTEAFF	TGTGCCTGGATTATTAGGGGGGGGGACAGCGAATGGGTCACTGAAGCTTTCTTT
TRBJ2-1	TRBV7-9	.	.	CASSLELTGDNEQFF	TGTGCCAGCAGCTTAGAGTTGACGGGGGACAATGAGCAGTTCTTC
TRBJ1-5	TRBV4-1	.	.	CASSQGVGPEPQHF	TGCGCCAGCAGCCAAGGGGTCGGTCCGGAGCCCCAGCATTTT
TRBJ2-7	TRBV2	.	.	CASADYHDYEQYF	TGTGCCAGCGCGGACTATCACGACTACGAGCAGTACTTC
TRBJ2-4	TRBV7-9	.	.	CASSLGEGLNIQYF	TGTGCCAGCAGCTTAGGGGAAGGACTCAACATTCAGTACTTC
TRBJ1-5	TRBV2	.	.	CASLGGLGNQPQHF	TGTGCCAGCCTCGGGGGGCTCGGCAATCAGCCCCAGCATTTT
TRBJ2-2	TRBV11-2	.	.	CASSLGGPGGELFF	TGTGCCAGCAGCTTAGGGGGACCGGGCGGGGAGCTGTTTTTT
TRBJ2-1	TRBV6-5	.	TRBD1	CASSYSGTGTYNEQFF	TGTGCCAGCAGTTACTCGGGGACAGGGACCTACAATGAGCAGTTCTTC
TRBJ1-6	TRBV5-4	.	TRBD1	CASSLGQGNSPLHF	TGTGCCAGCAGCCTCGGACAGGGGAATTCACCCCTCCACTTT
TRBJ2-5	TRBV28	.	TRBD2	CASSEEREWGETQYF	TGTGCCAGCAGTGAAGAGCGGGAGTGGGGGGAGACCCAGTACTTC
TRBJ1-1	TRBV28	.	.	CASSRPLSSTEAFF	TGTGCCAGCAGCCGCCCCCTCTCGAGCACTGAAGCTTTCTTT
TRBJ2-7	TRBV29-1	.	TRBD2	CSVAGGVAGRSYEQYF	TGCAGCGTTGCCGGCGGCGTAGCGGGACGTTCCTACGAGCAGTACTTC
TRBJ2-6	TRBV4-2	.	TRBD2	CASSQDKLAALGGANVLTF	TGTGCCAGCAGCCAAGATAAGCTAGCGGCTTTGGGTGGGGCCAACGTCCTGACTTTC
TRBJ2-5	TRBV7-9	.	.	CASSLEWQETQYF	TGTGCCAGCAGCTTAGAATGGCAAGAGACCCAGTACTTC
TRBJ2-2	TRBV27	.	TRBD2	CASSSGGSTGELFF	TGTGCCAGCAGCTCGGGAGGTAGCACCGGGGAGCTGTTTTTT
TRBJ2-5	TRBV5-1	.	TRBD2	CASSFAGEETQYF	TGCGCCAGCAGCTTCGCGGGGGAAGAGACCCAGTACTTC
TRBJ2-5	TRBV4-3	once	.	CASSQEYRGGETQYF	TGCGCCAGCAGCCAAGAATACAGGGGAGGAGAGACCCAGTACTTC
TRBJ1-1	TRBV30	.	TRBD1	CAWSLTGATEAFF	TGTGCCTGGAGTCTAACAGGGGCCACTGAAGCTTTCTTT
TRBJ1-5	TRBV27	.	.	CASSLSGEPGNQPQHF	TGTGCCAGCAGTTTATCGGGAGAACCGGGCAATCAGCCCCAGCATTTT
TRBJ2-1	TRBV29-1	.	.	CSAEPGEGPEQFF	TGCAGCGCTGAGCCGGGAGAGGGGCCTGAGCAGTTCTTC
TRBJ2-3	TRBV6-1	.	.	CASSDAGSSTDTQYF	TGTGCCAGCAGTGACGCAGGTTCTAGCACAGATACGCAGTATTTT
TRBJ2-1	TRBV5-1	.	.	CASSLWLVTDEQFF	TGCGCCAGCAGCTTATGGCTAGTTACCGATGAGCAGTTCTTC
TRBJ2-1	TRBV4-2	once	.	CASSQGTTGNEQFF	TGTGCCAGCAGCCAGGGGACTACAGGGAATGAGCAGTTCTTC
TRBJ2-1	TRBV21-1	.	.	CASSERGPGQFF	TGTGCCAGCAGCGAAAGGGGGCCTGGGCAGTTCTTC
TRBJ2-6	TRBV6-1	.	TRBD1	CASYRGYSGANVLTF	TGTGCCAGCTACAGGGGTTACTCTGGGGCCAACGTCCTGACTTTC
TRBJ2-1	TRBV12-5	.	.	CASGLGPPLYNEQFF	TGTGCTAGTGGTTTGGGCCCTCCCCTATACAATGAGCAGTTCTTC
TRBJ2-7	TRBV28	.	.	CASSNPGQAHYEQYF	TGTGCCAGCAGCAACCCTGGGCAGGCTCACTACGAGCAGTACTTC
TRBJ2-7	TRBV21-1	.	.	CASSNQRTSYEQYF	TGTGCCAGCAGCAATCAACGGACCTCCTACGAGCAGTACTTC
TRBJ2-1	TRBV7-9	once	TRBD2	CAARGGGTSHNEQFF	TGTGCCGCCCGGGGGGGAGGGACTTCCCACAATGAGCAGTTCTTC
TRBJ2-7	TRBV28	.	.	CASRFGRGQYF	TGTGCCAGCAGATTTGGAAGGGGGCAGTACTTC
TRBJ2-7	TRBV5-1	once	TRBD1	CASRPGDSSTYEQYF	TGCGCCAGCAGACCAGGGGACAGCAGTACCTACGAGCAGTACTTC
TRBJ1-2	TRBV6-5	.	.	CASRLQTGYTF	TGTGCCAGCAGACTACAGACTGGCTACACCTTC